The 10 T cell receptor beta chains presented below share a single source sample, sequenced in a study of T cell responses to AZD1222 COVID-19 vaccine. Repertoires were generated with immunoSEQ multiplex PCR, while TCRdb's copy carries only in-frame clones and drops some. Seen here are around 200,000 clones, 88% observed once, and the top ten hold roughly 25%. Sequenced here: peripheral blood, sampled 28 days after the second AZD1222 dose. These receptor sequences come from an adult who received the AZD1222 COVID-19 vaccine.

In nucleotides, the CDR3 is TGTGCCAGCAGCGGCTATAGCGGGGGGATCTCAAACACCGGGGAGCTGTTTTTT. Translating it yields CASSGYSGGISNTGELFF. V is TRBV9 and J is TRBJ2-2; 10 nucleotides line up with TRBD2. The V gene's germline CDR1 is SGDLS and CDR2 YYNGEE. The CDR3 consists of 18 residues. Losses at the gene ends were 3 bases for V and 2 bases for J; bases not matched to a gene: 10. Together with reference TRBV9 and TRBJ2-2, the CDR3 gives the full variable domain: DSGVTQTPKHLITATGQRVTLRCSPRSGDLSVYWYQQSLDQGLQFLIQYYNGEERAKGNILERFSAQQFPDLHSELNLSSLELGDSALYFCASSGYSGGISNTGELFFGEGSRLTVL.

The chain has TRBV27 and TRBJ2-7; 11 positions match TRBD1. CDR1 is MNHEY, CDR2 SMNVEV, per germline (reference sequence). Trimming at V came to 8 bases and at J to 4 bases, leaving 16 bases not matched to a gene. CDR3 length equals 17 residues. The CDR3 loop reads CASRVGATGTGGYEQYF. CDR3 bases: TGTGCCAGCCGCGTCGGGGCTACCGGGACAGGGGGTTACGAGCAGTACTTC.

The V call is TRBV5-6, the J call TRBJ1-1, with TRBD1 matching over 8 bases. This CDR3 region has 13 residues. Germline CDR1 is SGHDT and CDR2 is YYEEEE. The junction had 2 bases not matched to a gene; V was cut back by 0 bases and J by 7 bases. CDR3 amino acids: CASSLAGGGEAFF. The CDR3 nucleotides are TGTGCCAGCAGCTTGGCAGGGGGCGGTGAAGCTTTCTTT.

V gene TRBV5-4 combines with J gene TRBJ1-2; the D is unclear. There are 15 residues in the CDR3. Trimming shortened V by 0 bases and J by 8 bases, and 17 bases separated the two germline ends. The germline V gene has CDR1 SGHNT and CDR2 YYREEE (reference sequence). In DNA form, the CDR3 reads TGTGCCAGCAGCTTGGGATCGGTGGAACGTTGGGGCTACACCTTC. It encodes CASSLGSVERWGYTF.

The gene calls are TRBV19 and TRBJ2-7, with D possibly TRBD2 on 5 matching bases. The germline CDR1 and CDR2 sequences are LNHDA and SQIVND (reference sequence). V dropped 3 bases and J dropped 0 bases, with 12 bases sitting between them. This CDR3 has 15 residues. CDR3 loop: CASSIWRGSSYEQYF. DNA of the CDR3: TGTGCCAGTAGTATCTGGCGAGGGAGCTCCTACGAGCAGTACTTC.

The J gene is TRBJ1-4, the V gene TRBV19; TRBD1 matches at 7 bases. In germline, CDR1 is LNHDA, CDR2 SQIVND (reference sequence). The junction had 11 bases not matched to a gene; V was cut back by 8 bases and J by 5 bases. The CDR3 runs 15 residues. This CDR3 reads CASGGQNPRNEKLFF. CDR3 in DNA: TGTGCCAGTGGGGGACAGAACCCCAGGAATGAAAAACTGTTTTTT.

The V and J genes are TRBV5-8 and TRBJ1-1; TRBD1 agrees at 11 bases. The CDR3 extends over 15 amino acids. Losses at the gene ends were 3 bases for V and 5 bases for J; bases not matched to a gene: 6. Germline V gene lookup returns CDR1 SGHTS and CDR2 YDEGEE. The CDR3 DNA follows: TGTGCCAGCAGCTCGGACAGGGGGCGAAATACTGAAGCTTTCTTT. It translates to CASSSDRGRNTEAFF.

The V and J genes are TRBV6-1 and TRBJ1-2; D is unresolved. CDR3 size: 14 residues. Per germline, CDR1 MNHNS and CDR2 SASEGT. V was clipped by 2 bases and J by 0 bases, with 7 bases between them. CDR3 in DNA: TGTGCCAGCAGTGAAAGAAGGGCTAACTATGGCTACACCTTC. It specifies CASSERRANYGYTF.

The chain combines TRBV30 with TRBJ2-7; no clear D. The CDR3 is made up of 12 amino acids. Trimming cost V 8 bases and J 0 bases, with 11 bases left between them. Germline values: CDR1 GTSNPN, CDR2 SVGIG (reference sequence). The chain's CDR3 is CARKGGSYEQYF. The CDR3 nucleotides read TGTGCCCGCAAGGGCGGCTCCTACGAGCAGTACTTC.

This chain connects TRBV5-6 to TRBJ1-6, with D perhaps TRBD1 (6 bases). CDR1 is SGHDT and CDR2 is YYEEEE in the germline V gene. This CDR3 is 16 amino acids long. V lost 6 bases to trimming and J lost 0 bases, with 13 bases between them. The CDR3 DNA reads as TGTGCCAGCACCAGACAGGATAGCTCCTATAATTCACCCCTCCACTTT. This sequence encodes CASTRQDSSYNSPLHF. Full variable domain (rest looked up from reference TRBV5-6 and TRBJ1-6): DAGVTQSPTHLIKTRGQQVTLRCSPKSGHDTVSWYQQALGQGPQFIFQYYEEEERQRGNFPDRFSGHQFPNYSSELNVNALLLGDSALYLCASTRQDSSYNSPLHFGNGTRLTVT.